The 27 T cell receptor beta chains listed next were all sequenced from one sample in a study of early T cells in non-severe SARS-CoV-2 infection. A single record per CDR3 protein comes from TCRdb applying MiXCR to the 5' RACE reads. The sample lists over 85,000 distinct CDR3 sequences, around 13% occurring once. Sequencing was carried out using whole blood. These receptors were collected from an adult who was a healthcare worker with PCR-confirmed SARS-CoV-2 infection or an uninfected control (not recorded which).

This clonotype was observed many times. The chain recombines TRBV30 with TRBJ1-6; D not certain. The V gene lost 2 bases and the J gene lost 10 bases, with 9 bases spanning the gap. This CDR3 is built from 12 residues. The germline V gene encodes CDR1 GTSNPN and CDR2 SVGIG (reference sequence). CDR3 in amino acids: CAWSRETSPLHF. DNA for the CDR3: TGTGCCTGGAGTCGGGAAACCTCACCCCTCCACTTT. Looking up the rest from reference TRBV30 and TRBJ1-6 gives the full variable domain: SQTIHQWPATLVQPVGSPLSLECTVEGTSNPNLYWYRQAAGRGLQLLFYSVGIGQISSEVPQNLSASRPQDRQFILSSKKLLLSDSGFYLCAWSRETSPLHFGNGTRLTVT.

The CDR3 sequence is CASSPGGGDTQYF. CDR3 coding DNA: TGTGCCAGCAGCCCTGGAGGAGGAGATACGCAGTATTTT. The gene calls are TRBV9 and TRBJ2-3; tentative D call: TRBD2 (5 bases). The length of the CDR3 is 13 residues. Deletions cut 4 bases from V and 5 bases from J, with 11 bases between. In germline, CDR1 is SGDLS, CDR2 YYNGEE.

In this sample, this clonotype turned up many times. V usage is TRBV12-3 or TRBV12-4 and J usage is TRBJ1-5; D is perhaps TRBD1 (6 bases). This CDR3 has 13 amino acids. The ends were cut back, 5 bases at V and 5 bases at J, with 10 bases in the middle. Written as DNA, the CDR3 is TGTGCCAGCAGTCCGACAGGAGATCAGCCCCAGCATTTT. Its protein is CASSPTGDQPQHF.

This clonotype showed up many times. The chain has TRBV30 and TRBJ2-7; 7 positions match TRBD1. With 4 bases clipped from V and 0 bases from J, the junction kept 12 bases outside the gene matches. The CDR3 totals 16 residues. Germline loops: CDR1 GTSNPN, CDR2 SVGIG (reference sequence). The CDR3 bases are TGTGCCTGGACCAGGACAGGCGGGCACAGCTCCTACGAGCAGTACTTC. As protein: CAWTRTGGHSSYEQYF.

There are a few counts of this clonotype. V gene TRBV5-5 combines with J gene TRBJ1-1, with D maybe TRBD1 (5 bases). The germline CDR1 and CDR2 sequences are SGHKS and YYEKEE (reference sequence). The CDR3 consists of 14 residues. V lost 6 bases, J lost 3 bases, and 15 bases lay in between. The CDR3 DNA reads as TGTGCCAGCAACGGTGGGTCAGGGTACACTGAAGCTTTCTTT. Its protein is CASNGGSGYTEAFF. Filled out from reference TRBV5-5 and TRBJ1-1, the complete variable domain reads DAGVTQSPTHLIKTRGQQVTLRCSPISGHKSVSWYQQVLGQGPQFIFQYYEKEERGRGNFPDRFSARQFPNYSSELNVNALLLGDSALYLCASNGGSGYTEAFFGQGTRLTVV.

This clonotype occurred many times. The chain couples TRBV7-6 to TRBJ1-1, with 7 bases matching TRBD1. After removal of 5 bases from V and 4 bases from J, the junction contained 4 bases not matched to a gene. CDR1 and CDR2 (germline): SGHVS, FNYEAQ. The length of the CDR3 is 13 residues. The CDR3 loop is CASSRQGATEAFF. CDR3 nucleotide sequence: TGTGCCAGCAGCCGACAGGGAGCCACTGAAGCTTTCTTT.

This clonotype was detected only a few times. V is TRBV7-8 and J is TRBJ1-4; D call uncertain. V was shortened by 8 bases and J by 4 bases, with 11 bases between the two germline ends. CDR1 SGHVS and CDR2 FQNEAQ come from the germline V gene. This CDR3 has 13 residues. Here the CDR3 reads CASAKGFNEKLFF. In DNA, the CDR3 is TGTGCCAGCGCTAAAGGCTTTAATGAAAAACTGTTTTTT.

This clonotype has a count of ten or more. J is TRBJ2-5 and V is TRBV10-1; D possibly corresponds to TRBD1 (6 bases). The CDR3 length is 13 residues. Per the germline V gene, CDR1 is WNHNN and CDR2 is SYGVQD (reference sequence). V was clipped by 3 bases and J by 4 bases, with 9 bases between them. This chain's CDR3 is CASSDRGPETQYF. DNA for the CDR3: TGCGCCAGCAGTGACAGGGGCCCAGAGACCCAGTACTTC.

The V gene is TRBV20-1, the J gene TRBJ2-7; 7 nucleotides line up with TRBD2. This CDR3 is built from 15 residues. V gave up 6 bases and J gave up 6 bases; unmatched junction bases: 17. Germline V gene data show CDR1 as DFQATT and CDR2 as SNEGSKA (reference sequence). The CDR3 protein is CSAVVMERDSFEQYF. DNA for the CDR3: TGCAGTGCCGTTGTCATGGAGCGGGATTCGTTCGAGCAGTACTTC.

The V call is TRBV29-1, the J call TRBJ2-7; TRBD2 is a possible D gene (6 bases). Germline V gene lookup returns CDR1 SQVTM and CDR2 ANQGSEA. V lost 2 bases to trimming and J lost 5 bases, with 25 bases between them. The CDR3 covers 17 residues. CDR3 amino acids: CSVEWGGGKIVIDEQYF. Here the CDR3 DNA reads TGCAGCGTTGAATGGGGCGGCGGGAAGATAGTAATAGACGAGCAGTACTTC.

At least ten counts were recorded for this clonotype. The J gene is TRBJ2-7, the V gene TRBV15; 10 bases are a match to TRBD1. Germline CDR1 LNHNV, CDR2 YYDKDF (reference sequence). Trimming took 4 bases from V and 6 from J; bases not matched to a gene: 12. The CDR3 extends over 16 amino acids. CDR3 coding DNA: TGTGCCACCAGCAACGGGCCGGGACAGGGGTTGTCCGAGCAGTACTTC. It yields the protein CATSNGPGQGLSEQYF.

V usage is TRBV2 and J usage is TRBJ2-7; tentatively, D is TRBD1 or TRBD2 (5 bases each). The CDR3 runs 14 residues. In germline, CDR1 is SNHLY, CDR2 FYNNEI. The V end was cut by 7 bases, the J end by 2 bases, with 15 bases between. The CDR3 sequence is CASTSGTRAYEQYF. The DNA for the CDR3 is TGTGCCAGCACCTCCGGGACCCGGGCCTACGAGCAGTACTTC.

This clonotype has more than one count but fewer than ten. The CDR3 bases are TGTGCCATCAGACGGGAGGCCCCGTTCGATGAGCAGTTCTTC. Translation gives CAIRREAPFDEQFF. The V and J genes are TRBV10-3 and TRBJ2-1, with 7 bases that match TRBD2. Germline loops: CDR1 ENHRY, CDR2 SYGVKD. The trim removed 6 bases at V and 8 bases at J, leaving 10 bases unmatched. CDR3 length: 14 amino acids.

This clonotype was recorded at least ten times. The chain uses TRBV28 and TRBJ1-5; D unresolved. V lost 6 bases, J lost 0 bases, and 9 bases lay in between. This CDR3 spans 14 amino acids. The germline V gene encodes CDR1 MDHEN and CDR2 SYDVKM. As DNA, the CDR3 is TGTGCCAGCAGCCACGACATTAGCAATCAGCCCCAGCATTTT. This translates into CASSHDISNQPQHF.

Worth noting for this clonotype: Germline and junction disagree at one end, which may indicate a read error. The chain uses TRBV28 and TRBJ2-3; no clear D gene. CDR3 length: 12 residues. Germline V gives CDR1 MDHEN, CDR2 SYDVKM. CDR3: CASQLNTDTRYF. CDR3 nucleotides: TGTGCCAGCCAATTGAACACAGATACGCGGTATTTT.

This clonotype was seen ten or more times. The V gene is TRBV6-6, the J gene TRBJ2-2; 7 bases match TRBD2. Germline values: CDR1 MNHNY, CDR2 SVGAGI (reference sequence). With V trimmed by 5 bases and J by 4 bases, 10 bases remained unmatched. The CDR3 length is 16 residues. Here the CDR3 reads CASSPYLGEGTGELFF. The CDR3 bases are TGTGCCAGCAGTCCCTATCTCGGGGAGGGCACCGGGGAGCTGTTTTTT.

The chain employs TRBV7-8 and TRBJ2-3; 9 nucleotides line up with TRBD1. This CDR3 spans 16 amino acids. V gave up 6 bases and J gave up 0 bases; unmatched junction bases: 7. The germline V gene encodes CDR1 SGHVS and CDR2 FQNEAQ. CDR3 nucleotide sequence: TGTGCCAGCAGACAGGACAGGGGCCTCAGCACAGATACGCAGTATTTT. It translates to CASRQDRGLSTDTQYF.

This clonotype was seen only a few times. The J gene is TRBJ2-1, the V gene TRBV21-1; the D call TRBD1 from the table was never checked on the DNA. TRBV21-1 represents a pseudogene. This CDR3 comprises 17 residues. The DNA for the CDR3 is TGTGCCAGCAGCAAAGATAAGGGGGCAGGGTGGACAGATGAGCAGTTCTTC. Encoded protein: CASSKDKGAGWTDEQFF.

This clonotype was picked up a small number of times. CDR3 residues: CSAQQTVHEAFF. The CDR3 DNA follows: TGCAGCGCCCAACAGACAGTTCATGAAGCTTTCTTT. The J gene is TRBJ1-1, the V gene TRBV29-1; D may be TRBD1 (5 bases). Germline assignment: CDR1 SQVTM and CDR2 ANQGSEA. V gave up 7 bases and J gave up 7 bases, with 16 bases separating them. The length of the CDR3 is 12 residues.

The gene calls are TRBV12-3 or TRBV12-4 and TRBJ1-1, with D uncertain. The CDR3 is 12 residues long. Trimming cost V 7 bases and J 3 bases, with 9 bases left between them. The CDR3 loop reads CASIRGDTEAFF. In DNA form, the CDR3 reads TGTGCCAGCATTCGGGGTGACACTGAAGCTTTCTTT.

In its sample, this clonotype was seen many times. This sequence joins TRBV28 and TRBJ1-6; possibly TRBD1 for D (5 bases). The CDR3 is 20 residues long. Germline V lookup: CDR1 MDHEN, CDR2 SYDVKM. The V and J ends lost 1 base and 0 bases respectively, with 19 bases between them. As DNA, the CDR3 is TGTGCCAGCAGTTTATTCCCGGACAAGGATTTCCCCTCCTATAATTCACCCCTCCACTTT. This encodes CASSLFPDKDFPSYNSPLHF.

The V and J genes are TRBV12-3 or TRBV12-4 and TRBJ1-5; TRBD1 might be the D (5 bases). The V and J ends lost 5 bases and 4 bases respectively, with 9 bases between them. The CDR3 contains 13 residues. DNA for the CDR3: TGTGCCAGCAGTATGGGGACGAATCAGCCCCAGCATTTT. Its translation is CASSMGTNQPQHF.

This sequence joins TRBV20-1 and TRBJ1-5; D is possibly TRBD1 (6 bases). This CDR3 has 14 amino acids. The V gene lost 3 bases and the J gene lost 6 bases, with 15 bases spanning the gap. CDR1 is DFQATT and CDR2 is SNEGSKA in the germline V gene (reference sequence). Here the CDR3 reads CSARNRVGFQPQHF. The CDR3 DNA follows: TGCAGTGCTAGGAACAGGGTGGGGTTTCAGCCCCAGCATTTT.

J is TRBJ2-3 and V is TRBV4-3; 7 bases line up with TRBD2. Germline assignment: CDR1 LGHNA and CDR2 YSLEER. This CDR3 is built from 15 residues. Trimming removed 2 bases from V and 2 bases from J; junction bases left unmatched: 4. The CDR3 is CASSQYGGTTDTQYF. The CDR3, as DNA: TGCGCCAGCAGCCAATACGGGGGGACCACAGATACGCAGTATTTT.

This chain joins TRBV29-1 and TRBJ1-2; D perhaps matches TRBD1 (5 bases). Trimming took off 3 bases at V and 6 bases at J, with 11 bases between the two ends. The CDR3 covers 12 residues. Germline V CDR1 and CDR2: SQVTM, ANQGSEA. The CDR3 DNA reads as TGCAGCGTTGATCAGGGAACCAATGGCTACACCTTC. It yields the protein CSVDQGTNGYTF.

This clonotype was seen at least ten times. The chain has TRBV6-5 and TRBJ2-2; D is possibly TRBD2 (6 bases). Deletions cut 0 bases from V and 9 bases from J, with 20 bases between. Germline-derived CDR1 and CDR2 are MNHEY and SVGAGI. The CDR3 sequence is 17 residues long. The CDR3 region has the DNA TGTGCCAGCAGTTACTCGACCGCTAGCGACAACTACCGGGAGCTGTTTTTT. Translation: CASSYSTASDNYRELFF.

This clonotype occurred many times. CDR3 sequence reads: CASSFALGEQYF. Written as DNA, the CDR3 is TGTGCCAGCAGCTTCGCTCTCGGCGAGCAGTACTTC. This chain joins TRBV7-2 and TRBJ2-7; no definite D call. Germline assignment: CDR1 SGHTA and CDR2 FQGNSA. V lost 3 bases and J 6 bases, leaving 9 bases between the germline ends. The CDR3 covers 12 residues.